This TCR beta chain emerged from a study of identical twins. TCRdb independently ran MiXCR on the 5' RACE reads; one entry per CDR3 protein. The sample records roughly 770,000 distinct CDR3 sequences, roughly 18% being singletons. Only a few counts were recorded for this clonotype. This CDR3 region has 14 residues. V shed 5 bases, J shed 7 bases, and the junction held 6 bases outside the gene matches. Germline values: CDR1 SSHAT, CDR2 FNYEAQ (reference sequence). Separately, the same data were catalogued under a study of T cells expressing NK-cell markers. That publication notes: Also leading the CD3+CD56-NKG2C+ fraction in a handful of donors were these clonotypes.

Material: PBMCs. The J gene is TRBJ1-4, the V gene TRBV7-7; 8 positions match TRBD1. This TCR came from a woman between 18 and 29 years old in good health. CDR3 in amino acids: CASSPLDRAEKLFF. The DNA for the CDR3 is TGTGCCAGCAGCCCGTTGGACAGGGCTGAAAAACTGTTTTTT.